This TCR beta chain was recovered during a study of cytomegalovirus exposure and HLA in healthy donors. Researchers ran the PCR with 60 Vbeta and 13 Jbeta primers. Only in-frame clones appear in the TCRdb table, and some are missing; sequencing was by immunoSEQ multiplex PCR. The top ten hold less than 8% of the sample, which has approximately 180,000 clones, roughly 85% seen once. Per the germline V gene, CDR1 is SGHVS and CDR2 is FNYEAQ. After removal of 5 bases from V and 5 bases from J, the junction contained 6 bases not matched to a gene. The CDR3 length is 16 residues. The sequencing input was PBMCs. The sequence was collected from a man aged 40-49 years in good health and CMV-seropositive. The chain employs TRBV7-6 and TRBJ2-1; 13 positions match TRBD2. The CDR3 nucleotides read TGTGCCAGCAGCAGAGGGACTAGCGGGACCCACAATGAGCAGTTCTTC. Protein sequence: CASSRGTSGTHNEQFF.